Sequencing of this T cell receptor beta chain was carried out in a study of breast tumors, draining lymph nodes, adjacent tissues. The CDR3 has 13 residues. V lost 1 base to trimming and J lost 5 bases, with 8 bases between them. From germline, CDR1 is SGHAT and CDR2 FQNNGV. TCRdb recomputed calls from the multiplex PCR reads with MiXCR, one row per CDR3 protein. The profile covers about 22,000 distinct CDR3 sequences, with more than 50% appearing a single time and roughly an eighth taken by the ten largest. Specimen: breast tumor tissue. The chain combines TRBV11-2 with TRBJ1-2, with a tentative D call TRBD1 (5 bases). The TCR comes from a female donor with breast cancer. Some clones in this sample may be carry-over from other donors' samples. CDR3 sequence reads: CASSLARDYGYTF. The CDR3 nucleotides read TGTGCCAGCAGCTTAGCCAGGGATTATGGCTACACCTTC. The full variable domain, with the rest looked up from reference TRBV11-2 and TRBJ1-2, is EAGVAQSPRYKIIEKRQSVAFWCNPISGHATLYWYQQILGQGPKLLIQFQNNGVVDDSQLPKDRFSAERLKGVDSTLKIQPAKLEDSAVYLCASSLARDYGYTFGSGTRLTVV.